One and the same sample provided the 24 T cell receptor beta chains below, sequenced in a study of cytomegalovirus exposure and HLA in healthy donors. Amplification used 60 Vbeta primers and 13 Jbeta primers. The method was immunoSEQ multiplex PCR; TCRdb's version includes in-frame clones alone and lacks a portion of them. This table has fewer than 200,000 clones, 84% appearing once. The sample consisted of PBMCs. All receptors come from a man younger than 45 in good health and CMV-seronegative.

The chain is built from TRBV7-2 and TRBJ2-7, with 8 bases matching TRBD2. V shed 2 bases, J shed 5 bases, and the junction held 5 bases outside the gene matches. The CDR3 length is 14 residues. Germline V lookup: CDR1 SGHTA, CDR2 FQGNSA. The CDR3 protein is CASSLLAGAHEQYF. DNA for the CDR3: TGTGCCAGCAGCTTACTAGCGGGTGCCCACGAGCAGTACTTC.

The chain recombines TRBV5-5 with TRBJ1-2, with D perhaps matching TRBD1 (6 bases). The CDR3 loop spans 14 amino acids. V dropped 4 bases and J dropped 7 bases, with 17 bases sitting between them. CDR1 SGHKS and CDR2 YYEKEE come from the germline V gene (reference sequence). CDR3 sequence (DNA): TGTGCCAGCAGCAACAGGGTACCGATTCGTGGCTACACCTTC. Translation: CASSNRVPIRGYTF.

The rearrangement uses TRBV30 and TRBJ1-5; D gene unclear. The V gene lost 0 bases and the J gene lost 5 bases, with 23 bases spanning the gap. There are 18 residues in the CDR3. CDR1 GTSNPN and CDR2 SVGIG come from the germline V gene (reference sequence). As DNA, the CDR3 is TGTGCCTGGAGTGTCGGAAGAACCCGAAATCCGGGAGATCAGCCCCAGCATTTT. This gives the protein CAWSVGRTRNPGDQPQHF.

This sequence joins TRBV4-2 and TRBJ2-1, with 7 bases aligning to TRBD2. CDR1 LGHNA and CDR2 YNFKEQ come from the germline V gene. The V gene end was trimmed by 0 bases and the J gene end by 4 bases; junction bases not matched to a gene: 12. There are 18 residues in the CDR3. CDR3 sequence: CASSQEPLFGGGYNEQFF. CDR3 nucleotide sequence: TGTGCCAGCAGCCAAGAGCCCCTTTTTGGCGGGGGTTACAATGAGCAGTTCTTC.

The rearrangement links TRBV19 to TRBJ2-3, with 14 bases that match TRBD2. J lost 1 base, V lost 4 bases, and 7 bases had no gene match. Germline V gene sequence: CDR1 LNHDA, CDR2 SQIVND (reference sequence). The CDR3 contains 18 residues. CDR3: CASSRTSGRLAGTDTQYF. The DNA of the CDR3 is TGTGCCAGTAGTAGGACTAGCGGGAGGTTGGCGGGCACAGATACGCAGTATTTT.

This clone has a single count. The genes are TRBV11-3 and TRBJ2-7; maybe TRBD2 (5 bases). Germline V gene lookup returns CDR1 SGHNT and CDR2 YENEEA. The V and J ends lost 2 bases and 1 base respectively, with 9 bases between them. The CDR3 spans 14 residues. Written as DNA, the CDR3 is TGTGCCAGCAGCTTAAGCGGCGGGTCCTACGAGCAGTACTTC. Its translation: CASSLSGGSYEQYF.

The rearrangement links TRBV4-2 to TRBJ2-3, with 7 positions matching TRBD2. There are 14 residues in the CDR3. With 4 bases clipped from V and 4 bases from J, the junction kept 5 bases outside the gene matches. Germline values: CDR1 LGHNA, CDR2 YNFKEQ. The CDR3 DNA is TGTGCCAGCAGCCCCCGCGCGGGGGCAGATACGCAGTATTTT. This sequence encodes CASSPRAGADTQYF.

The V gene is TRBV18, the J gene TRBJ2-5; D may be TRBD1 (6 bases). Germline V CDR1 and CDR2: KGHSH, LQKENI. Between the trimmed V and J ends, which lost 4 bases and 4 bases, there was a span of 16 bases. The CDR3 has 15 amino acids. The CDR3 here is CASSRINRVRETQYF. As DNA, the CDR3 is TGTGCCAGCTCACGAATTAACAGGGTTCGAGAGACCCAGTACTTC.

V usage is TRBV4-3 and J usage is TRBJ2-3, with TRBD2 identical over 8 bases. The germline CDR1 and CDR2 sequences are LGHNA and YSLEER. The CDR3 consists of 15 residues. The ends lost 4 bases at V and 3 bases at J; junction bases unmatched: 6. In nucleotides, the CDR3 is TGCGCCAGCAGCCTAATAGCGGGAACAACAGATACGCAGTATTTT. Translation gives CASSLIAGTTDTQYF.

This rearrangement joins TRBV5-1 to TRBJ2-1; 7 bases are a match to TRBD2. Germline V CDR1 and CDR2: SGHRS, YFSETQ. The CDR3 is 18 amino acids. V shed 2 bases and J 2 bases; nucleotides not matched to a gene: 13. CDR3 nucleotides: TGCGCCAGCAGCTTTGACGGGACTACCTTAATTACCTACAATGAGCAGTTCTTC. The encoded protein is CASSFDGTTLITYNEQFF.

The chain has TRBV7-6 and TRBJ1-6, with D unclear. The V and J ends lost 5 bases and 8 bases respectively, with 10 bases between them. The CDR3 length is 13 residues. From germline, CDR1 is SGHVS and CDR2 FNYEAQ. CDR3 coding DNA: TGTGCCAGCAGCCACCTTCGGGATTCACCCCTCCACTTT. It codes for CASSHLRDSPLHF.

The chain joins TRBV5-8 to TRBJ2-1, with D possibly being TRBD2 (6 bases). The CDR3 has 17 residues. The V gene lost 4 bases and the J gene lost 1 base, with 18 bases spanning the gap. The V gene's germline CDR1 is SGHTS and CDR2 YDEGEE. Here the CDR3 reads CASSRRGSGRSYNEQFF. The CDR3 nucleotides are TGTGCCAGCAGCCGCCGGGGGTCGGGACGTTCCTACAATGAGCAGTTCTTC.

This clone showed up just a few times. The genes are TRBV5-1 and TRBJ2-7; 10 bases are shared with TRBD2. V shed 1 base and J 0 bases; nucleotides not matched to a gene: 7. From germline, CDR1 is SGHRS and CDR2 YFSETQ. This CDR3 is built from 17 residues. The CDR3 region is CASSLWLAGVTSYEQYF. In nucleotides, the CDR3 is TGCGCCAGCAGCTTGTGGCTAGCGGGAGTTACCTCCTACGAGCAGTACTTC.

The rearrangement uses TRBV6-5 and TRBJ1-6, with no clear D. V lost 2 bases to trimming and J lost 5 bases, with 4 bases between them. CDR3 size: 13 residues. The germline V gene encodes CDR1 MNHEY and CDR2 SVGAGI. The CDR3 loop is CASSYDNNSPLHF. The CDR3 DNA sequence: TGTGCCAGCAGTTACGACAATAATTCACCCCTCCACTTT.

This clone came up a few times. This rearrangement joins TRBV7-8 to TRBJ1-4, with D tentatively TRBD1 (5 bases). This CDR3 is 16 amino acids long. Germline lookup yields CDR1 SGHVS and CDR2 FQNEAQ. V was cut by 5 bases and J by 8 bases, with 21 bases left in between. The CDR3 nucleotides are TGTGCCAGCAGCCCTCCCGGGGGACGGGGTGGAGAAAAACTGTTTTTT. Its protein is CASSPPGGRGGEKLFF.

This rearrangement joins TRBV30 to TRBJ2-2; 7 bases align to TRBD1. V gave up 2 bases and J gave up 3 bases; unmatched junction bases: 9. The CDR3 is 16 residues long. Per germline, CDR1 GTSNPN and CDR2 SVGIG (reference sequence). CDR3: CAWSRVRGWDTGELFF. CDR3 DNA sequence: TGTGCCTGGAGTCGAGTCAGGGGGTGGGACACCGGGGAGCTGTTTTTT.

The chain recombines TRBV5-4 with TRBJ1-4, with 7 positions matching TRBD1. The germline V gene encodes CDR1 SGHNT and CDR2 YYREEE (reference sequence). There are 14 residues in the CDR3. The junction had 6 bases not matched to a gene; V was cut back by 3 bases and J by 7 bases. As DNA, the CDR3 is TGTGCCAGCAGCTCCCGGGACAGTCGTGAAAAACTGTTTTTT. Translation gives CASSSRDSREKLFF.

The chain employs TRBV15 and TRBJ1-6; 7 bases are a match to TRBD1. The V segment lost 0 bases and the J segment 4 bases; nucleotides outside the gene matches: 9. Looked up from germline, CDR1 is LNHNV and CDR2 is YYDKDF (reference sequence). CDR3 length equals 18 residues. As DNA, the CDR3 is TGTGCCACCAGCAGAGATGGTACAGGGGCCATGTATAATTCACCCCTCCACTTT. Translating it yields CATSRDGTGAMYNSPLHF. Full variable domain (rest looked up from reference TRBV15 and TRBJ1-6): DAMVIQNPRYQVTQFGKPVTLSCSQTLNHNVMYWYQQKSSQAPKLLFHYYDKDFNNEADTPDNFQSRRPNTSFCFLDIRSPGLGDTAMYLCATSRDGTGAMYNSPLHFGNGTRLTVT.

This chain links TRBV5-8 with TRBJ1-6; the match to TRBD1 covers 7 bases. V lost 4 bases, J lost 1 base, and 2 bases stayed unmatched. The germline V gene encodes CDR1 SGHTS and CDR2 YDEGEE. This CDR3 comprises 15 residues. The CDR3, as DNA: TGTGCCAGCAGCACAGGGGTGTCCTATAATTCACCCCTCCACTTT. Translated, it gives CASSTGVSYNSPLHF.

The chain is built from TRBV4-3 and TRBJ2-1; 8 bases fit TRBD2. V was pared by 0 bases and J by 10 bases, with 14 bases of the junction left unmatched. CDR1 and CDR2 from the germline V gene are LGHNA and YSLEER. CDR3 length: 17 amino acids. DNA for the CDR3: TGCGCCAGCAGCCAAGAAGGTATCGCGGGAGGAGTGGGGGAGCAGTTCTTC. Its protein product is CASSQEGIAGGVGEQFF.

CDR3 amino acids: CASSPGQGAADTQYF. DNA of the CDR3: TGTGCCAGTAGCCCCGGACAGGGGGCTGCAGATACGCAGTATTTT. The genes are TRBV19 and TRBJ2-3; 11 positions match TRBD1. With V trimmed by 6 bases and J by 4 bases, 6 bases remained unmatched. Germline assignment: CDR1 LNHDA and CDR2 SQIVND (reference sequence). The CDR3 consists of 15 residues. Together with reference TRBV19 and TRBJ2-3, the CDR3 gives the full variable domain: DGGITQSPKYLFRKEGQNVTLSCEQNLNHDAMYWYRQDPGQGLRLIYYSQIVNDFQKGDIAEGYSVSREKKESFPLTVTSAQKNPTAFYLCASSPGQGAADTQYFGPGTRLTVL.

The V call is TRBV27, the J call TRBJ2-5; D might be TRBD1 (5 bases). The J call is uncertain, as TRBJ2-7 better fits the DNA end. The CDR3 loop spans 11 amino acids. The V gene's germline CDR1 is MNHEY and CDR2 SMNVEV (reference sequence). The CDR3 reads CASFRQNEQYF. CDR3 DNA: TGTGCCAGCTTCCGACAGAACGAGCAGTACTTC.

This CDR3 reads CASSLVSGGETQYF. The CDR3 region has the DNA TGTGCCAGCAGCTTAGTATCAGGGGGGGAGACCCAGTACTTC. The chain links TRBV7-6 to TRBJ2-5, with D possibly being TRBD1 (7 bases). This CDR3 region has 14 residues. Trimming took off 1 base at V and 5 bases at J, with 11 bases between the two ends. Germline CDR1 reads SGHVS; CDR2 reads FNYEAQ.

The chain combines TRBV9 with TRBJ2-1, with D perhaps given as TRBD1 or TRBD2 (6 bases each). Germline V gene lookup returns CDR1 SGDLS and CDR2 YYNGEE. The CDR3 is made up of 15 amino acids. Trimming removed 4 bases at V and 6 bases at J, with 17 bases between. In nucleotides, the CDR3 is TGTGCCAGCAGCCTAGGGGGGCCGAGTGGCAATGAGCAGTTCTTC. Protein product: CASSLGGPSGNEQFF.